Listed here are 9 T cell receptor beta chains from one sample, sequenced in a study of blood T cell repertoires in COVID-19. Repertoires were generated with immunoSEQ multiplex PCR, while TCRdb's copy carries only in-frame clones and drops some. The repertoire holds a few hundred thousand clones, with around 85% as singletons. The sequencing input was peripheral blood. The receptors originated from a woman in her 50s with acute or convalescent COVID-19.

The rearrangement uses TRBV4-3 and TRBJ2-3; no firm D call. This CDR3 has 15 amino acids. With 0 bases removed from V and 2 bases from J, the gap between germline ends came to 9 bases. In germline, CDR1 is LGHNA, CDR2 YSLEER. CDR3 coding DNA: TGCGCCAGCAGCCAAGACTGGCGGCCCACAGATACGCAGTATTTT. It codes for CASSQDWRPTDTQYF.

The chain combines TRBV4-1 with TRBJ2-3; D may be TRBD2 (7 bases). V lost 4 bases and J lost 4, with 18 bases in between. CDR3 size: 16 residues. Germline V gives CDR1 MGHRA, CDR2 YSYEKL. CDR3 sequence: CASSRTLGEGADTQYF. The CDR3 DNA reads TGCGCCAGCAGCCGAACACTAGGGGAGGGGGCAGATACGCAGTATTTT.

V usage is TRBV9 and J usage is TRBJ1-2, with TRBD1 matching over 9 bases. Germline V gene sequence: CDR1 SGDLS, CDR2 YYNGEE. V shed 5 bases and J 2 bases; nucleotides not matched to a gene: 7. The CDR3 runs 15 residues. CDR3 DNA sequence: TGTGCCAGCAGTTTTGGGGGACAGGGCAACTATGGCTACACCTTC. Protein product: CASSFGGQGNYGYTF.

The CDR3 region is CASSYLGEKTQYF. Written as DNA, the CDR3 is TGTGCCAGCAGTTATCTCGGGGAAAAGACCCAGTACTTC. V gene TRBV6-5 combines with J gene TRBJ2-5; D perhaps matches TRBD2 (5 bases). V lost 3 bases and J lost 6, with 11 bases in between. CDR1 is MNHEY, CDR2 SVGAGI, per germline. The CDR3 length is 13 residues.

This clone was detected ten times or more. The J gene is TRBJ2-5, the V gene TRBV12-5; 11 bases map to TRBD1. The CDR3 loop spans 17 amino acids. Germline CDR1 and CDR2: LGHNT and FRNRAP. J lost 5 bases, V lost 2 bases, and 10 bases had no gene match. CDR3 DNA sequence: TGTGCTAGTGGTTTGAGTGGGACAGGGGGGATGAGGGAGACCCAGTACTTC. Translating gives CASGLSGTGGMRETQYF.

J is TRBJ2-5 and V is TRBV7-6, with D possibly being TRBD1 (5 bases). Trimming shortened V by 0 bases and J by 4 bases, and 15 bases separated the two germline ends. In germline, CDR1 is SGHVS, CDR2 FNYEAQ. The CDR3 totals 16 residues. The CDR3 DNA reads TGTGCCAGCAGCTTAGCGCTCAGGGTGGTTGGAGAGACCCAGTACTTC. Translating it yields CASSLALRVVGETQYF.

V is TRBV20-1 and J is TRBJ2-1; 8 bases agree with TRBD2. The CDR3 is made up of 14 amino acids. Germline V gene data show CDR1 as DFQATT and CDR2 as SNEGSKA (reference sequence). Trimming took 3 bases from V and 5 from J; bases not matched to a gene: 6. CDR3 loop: CSASRNSGNNEQFF. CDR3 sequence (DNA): TGCAGTGCTAGTCGTAATAGCGGGAACAATGAGCAGTTCTTC.

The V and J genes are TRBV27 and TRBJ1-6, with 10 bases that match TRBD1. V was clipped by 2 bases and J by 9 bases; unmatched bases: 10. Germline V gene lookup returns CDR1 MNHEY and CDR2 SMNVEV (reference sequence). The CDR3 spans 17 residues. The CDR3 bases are TGTGCCAGCAGTTTAGTGAGGTCGGGACAGGGGATTTCACCCCTCCACTTT. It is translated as CASSLVRSGQGISPLHF.

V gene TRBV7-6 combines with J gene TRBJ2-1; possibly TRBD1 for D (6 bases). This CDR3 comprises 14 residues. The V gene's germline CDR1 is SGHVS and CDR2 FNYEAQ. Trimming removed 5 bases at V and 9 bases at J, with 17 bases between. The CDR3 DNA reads TGTGCCAGCAGCAGTATACAGGGACGCGGTGAGCAGTTCTTC. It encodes CASSSIQGRGEQFF.